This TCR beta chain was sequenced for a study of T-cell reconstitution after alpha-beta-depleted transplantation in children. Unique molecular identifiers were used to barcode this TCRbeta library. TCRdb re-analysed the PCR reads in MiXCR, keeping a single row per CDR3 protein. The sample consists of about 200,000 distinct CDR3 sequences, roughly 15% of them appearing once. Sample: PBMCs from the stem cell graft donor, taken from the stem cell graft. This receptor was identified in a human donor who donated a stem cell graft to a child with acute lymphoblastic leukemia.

The CDR3 sequence: CSVLEGDTQYF. The CDR3 coding sequence is TGCAGCGTTCTGGAGGGGGATACGCAGTATTTT. The chain employs TRBV29-1 and TRBJ2-3; TRBD2 might be the D (6 bases). Trimming stripped 5 bases from V and 6 bases from J, with 9 bases between. Germline V lookup: CDR1 SQVTM, CDR2 ANQGSEA. CDR3 length: 11 amino acids.